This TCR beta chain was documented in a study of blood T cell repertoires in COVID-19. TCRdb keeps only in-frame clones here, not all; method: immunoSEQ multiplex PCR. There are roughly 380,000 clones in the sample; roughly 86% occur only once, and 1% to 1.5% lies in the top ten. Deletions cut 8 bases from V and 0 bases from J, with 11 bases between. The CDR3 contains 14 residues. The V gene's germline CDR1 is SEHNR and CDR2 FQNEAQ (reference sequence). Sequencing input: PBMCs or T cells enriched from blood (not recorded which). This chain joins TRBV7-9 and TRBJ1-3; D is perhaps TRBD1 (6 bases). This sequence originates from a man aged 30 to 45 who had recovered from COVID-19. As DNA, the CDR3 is TGTGCCAGCGGGTGGACAGACTCTGGAAACACCATATATTTT. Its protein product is CASGWTDSGNTIYF.